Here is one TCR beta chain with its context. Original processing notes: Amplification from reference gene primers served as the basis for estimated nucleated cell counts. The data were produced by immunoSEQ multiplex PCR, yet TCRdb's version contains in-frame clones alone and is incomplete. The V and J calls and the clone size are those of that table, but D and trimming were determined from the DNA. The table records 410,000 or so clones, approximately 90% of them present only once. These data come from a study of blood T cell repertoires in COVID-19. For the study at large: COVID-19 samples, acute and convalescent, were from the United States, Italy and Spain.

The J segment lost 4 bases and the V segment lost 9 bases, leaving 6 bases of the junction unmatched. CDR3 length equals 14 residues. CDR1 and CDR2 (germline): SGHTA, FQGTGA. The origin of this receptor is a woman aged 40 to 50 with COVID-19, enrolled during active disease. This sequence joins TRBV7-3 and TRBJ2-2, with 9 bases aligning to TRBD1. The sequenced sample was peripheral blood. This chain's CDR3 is CASSGQGPTGELFF. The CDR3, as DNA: TGTGCCAGTTCGGGACAGGGACCCACCGGGGAGCTGTTTTTT.